This TCR beta chain was retrieved from a study of blood T cell repertoires in COVID-19. In its sample, this clone was seen once. Original data processing: Nucleated cell number was recorded as an estimate derived from reference gene primer amplification. This table comes from immunoSEQ multiplex PCR, and its TCRdb copy is limited to in-frame clones, with some not included. Clonal size and the V and J genes are those of that table, whereas D and trimming came from the DNA. The sample contains about 270,000 clones, approximately 81% of which appear only once. The sample taken for sequencing was peripheral blood. This TCR came from a woman between 18 and 30 years old with acute or convalescent COVID-19.

The CDR3 here is CASTSVGGEQYF. CDR3 bases: TGTGCCAGCACCTCTGTCGGGGGCGAGCAGTACTTC. The J gene is TRBJ2-7, the V gene TRBV7-9; TRBD2 might be the D (6 bases). This CDR3 is 12 amino acids long. Germline CDR1 SEHNR, CDR2 FQNEAQ (reference sequence). Trimming cost V 7 bases and J 6 bases, with 13 bases left between them.